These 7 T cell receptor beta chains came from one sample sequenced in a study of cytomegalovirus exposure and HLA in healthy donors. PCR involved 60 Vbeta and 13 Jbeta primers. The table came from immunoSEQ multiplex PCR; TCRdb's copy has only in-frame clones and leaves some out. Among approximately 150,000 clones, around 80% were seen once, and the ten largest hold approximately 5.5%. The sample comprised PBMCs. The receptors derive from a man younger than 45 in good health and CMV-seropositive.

CDR3 sequence reads: CASSRGAGIRDNEQFF. For the CDR3, the DNA is TGTGCCAGCAGCCGGGGGGCGGGAATCCGAGACAATGAGCAGTTCTTC. The chain is built from TRBV5-4 and TRBJ2-1, with TRBD2 as a possible D gene (7 bases). This CDR3 spans 16 amino acids. Between the trimmed V and J ends, which lost 4 bases and 5 bases, there was a span of 19 bases. Germline V gene lookup returns CDR1 SGHNT and CDR2 YYREEE (reference sequence).

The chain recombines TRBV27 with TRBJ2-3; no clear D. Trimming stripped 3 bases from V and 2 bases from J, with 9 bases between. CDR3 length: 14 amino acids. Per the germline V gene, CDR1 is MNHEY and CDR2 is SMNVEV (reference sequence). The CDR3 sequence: CASSLGPNTDTQYF. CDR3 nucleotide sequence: TGTGCCAGCAGTTTGGGCCCCAACACAGATACGCAGTATTTT.

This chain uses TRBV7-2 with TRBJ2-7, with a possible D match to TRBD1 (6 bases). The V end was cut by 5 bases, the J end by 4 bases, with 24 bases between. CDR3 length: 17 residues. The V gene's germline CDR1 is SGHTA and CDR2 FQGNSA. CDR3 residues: CASSPEPPGAQRYEQYF. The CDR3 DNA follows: TGTGCCAGCAGCCCCGAGCCCCCAGGGGCTCAAAGATACGAGCAGTACTTC. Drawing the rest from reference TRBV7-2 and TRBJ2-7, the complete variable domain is GAGVSQSPSNKVTEKGKDVELRCDPISGHTALYWYRQSLGQGLEFLIYFQGNSAPDKSGLPSDRFSAERTGGSVSTLTIQRTQQEDSAVYLCASSPEPPGAQRYEQYFGPGTRLTVT.

CDR3 sequence reads: CSGGVPGGRDTQYF. The CDR3 DNA reads TGCAGCGGAGGCGTACCCGGGGGAAGAGATACGCAGTATTTT. V usage is TRBV29-1 and J usage is TRBJ2-3; the D gene is possibly TRBD2 (6 bases). Germline V gene sequence: CDR1 SQVTM, CDR2 ANQGSEA. This CDR3 spans 14 amino acids. Trimming took off 7 bases at V and 5 bases at J, with 19 bases between the two ends.

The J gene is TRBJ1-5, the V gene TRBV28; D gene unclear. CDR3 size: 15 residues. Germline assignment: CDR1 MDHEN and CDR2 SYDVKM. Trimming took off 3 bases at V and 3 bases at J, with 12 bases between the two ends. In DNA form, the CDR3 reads TGTGCCAGCAGTTTTCGTATGCGGTTCAATCAGCCCCAGCATTTT. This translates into CASSFRMRFNQPQHF.

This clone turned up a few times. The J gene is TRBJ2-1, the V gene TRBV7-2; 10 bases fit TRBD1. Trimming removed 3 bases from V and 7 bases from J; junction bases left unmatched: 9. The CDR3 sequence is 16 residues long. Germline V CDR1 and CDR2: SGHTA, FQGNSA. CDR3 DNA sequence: TGTGCCAGCAGCTTTGTAGGGACAGGGGCCACAAATGAGCAGTTCTTC. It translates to CASSFVGTGATNEQFF.

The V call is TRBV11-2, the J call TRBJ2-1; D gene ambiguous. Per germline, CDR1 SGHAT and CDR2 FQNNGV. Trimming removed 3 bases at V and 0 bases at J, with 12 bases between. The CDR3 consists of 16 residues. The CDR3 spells CASSFQRPSSYNEQFF. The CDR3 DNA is TGTGCCAGCAGCTTCCAGCGCCCCAGCTCCTACAATGAGCAGTTCTTC.